The clone carrying this TCR beta chain has a handful of counts. Specified time point: pre-sensitization, week 0. The treatment: therapeutic diphenylcyclopropenone sensitization with weekly scalp DPC. Ahead of applying each patch test, blood was sampled. As the library was built, unique molecular identifiers were attached to individual cDNA molecules. TCRdb processed the RACE reads anew with MiXCR; each CDR3 protein has one entry. The data show a few hundred thousand distinct CDR3 sequences, 5% to 6.5% seen once. This specimen belongs to a study of human T cells and chemical hapten exposure. Study-wide context: Patients, predominantly female, presented with alopecia areata, totalis or universalis.

V lost 10 bases, J lost 7 bases, and 11 bases lay in between. Germline V lookup: CDR1 MGHDK, CDR2 SYGVNS. The CDR3 is 11 amino acids. This chain links TRBV25-1 with TRBJ2-1; no clear D gene. The sequence was obtained from a woman aged 18-29 years with alopecia areata. Some clones in this sample may be carry-over from other donors' samples. The specimen comprised whole blood, sampled in connection with sensitization to the hapten diphenylcyclopropenone (DPC). The DNA for the CDR3 is TGTGCCACCTCCGCTGGGAATGAGCAGTTCTTC. Encoded protein: CATSAGNEQFF.